This T cell receptor (beta chain) is from a study of regulatory T cells in long-lasting Graves disease. CDR1 and CDR2 (germline): MNHEY, SVGAGI. The length of the CDR3 is 15 residues. Construction of TCR beta libraries relied on iRepertoire HTBI primers and on Arm-PCR targeting CDR3 regions. TCRdb re-analysed the multiplex PCR reads in MiXCR, keeping a single row per CDR3 protein. Among about 210,000 distinct CDR3 sequences listed, roughly 19% were seen once. Documented time point: newly diagnosed GD, antithyroid drugs for less than 3 months. Construction of the TCR library relied on RNA isolated from PBMCs. As to this clonotype: A much more abundant neighbour one base away suggests this may be a read error.

These data also featured in a second study, about T cells in Graves' hyperthyroidism and ophthalmopathy. In that study: Patients between 18 and 65 years old had hyperthyroidism, newly diagnosed and lasting under 2 months. First-round RT-PCR with HTBI primers amplified the TCR CDR3 region.

The chain couples TRBV6-5 to TRBJ2-6; D unresolved. Sequencing was performed on peripheral blood mononuclear cells (PBMCs), taken at new diagnosis, from a patient treated with antithyroid drugs. The clonotype was recovered from a woman aged 30 to 39 with Graves disease. As DNA, the CDR3 is TGTGCCAGCGGTTATATAAGGGCTGGGGCCAACGTCCTGACTTTC. Its translation: CASGYIRAGANVLTF.